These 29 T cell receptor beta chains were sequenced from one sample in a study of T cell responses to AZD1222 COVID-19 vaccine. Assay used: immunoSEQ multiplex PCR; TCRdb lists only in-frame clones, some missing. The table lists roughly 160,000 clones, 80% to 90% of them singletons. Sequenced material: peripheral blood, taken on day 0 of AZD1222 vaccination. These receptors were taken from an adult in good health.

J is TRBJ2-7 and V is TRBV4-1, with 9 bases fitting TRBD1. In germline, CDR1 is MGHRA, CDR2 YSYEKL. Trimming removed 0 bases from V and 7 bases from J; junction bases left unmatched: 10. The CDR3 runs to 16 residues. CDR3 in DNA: TGCGCCAGCAGCCAAGATGAGAACAGGGGGCTGTGGGAGCAGTACTTC. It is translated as CASSQDENRGLWEQYF.

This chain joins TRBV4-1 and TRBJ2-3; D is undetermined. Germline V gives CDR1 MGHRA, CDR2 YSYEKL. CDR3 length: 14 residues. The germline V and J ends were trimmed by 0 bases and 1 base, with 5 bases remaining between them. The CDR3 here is CASSQDAGTDTQYF. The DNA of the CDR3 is TGCGCCAGCAGCCAAGACGCAGGCACAGATACGCAGTATTTT.

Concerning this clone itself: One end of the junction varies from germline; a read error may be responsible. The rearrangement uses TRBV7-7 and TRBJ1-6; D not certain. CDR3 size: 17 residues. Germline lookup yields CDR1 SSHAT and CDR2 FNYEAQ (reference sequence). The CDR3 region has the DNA TGTGCTAGCAGCTTAGCACGGGTGGGGTCCTATAATTCACCCCTCCACTTT. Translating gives CASSLARVGSYNSPLHF.

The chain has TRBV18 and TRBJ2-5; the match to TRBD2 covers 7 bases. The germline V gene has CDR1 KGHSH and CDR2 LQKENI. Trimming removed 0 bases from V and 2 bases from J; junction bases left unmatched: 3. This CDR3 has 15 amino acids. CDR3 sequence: CASSPPSGSQETQYF. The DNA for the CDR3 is TGTGCCAGCTCACCACCTAGCGGGTCTCAAGAGACCCAGTACTTC.

The CDR3, as DNA: TGTGCCAGCTCACCGCGGCGGGAGGATCAGCCCCAGCATTTT. It specifies CASSPRREDQPQHF. The V and J genes are TRBV18 and TRBJ1-5; no definite D call. V gave up 3 bases and J gave up 5 bases, with 11 bases separating them. CDR3 length equals 14 residues. The germline gives CDR1 KGHSH, CDR2 LQKENI.

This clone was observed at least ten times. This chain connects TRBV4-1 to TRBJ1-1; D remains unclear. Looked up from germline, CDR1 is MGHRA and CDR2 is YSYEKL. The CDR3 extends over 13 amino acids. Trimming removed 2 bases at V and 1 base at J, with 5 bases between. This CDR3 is CASSQSANTEAFF. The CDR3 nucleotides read TGCGCCAGCAGCCAATCGGCGAACACTGAAGCTTTCTTT.

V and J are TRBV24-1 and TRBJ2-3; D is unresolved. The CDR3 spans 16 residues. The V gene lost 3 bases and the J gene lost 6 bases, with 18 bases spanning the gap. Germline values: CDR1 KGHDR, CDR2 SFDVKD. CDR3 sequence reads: CATSDTPGKGMDTQYF. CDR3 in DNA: TGTGCCACCAGTGATACTCCTGGCAAGGGTATGGATACGCAGTATTTT.

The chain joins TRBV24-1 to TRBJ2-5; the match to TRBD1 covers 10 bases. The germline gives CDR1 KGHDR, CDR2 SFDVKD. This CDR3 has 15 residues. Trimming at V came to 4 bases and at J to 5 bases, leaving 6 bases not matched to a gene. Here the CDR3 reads CATSDRDRGRETQYF. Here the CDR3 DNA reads TGTGCCACCAGTGACCGTGACAGGGGGCGTGAGACCCAGTACTTC.

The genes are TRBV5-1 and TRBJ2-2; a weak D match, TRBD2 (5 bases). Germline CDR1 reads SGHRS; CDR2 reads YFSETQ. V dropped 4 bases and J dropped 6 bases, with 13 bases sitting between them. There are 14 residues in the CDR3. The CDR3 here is CASSITSLPGELFF. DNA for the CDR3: TGCGCCAGCAGCATCACTAGTTTGCCCGGGGAGCTGTTTTTT.

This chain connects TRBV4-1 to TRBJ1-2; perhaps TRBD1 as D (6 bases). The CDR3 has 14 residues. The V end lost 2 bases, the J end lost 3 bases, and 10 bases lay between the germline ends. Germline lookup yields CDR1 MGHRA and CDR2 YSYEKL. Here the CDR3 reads CASSQSGADYGYTF. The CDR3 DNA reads TGCGCCAGCAGCCAATCAGGGGCGGACTATGGCTACACCTTC.

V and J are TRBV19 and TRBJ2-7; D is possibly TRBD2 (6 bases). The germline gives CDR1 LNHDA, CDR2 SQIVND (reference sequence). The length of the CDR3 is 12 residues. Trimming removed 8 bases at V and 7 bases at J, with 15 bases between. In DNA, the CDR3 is TGTGCCAGTGGTGGGACTGCGTGGGAGCAGTACTTC. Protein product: CASGGTAWEQYF. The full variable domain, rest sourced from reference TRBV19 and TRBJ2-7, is DGGITQSPKYLFRKEGQNVTLSCEQNLNHDAMYWYRQDPGQGLRLIYYSQIVNDFQKGDIAEGYSVSREKKESFPLTVTSAQKNPTAFYLCASGGTAWEQYFGPGTRLTVT.

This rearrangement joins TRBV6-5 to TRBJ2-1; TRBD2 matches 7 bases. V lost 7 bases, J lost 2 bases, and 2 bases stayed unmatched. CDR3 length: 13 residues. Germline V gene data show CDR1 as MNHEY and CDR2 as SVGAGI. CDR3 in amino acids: CASTTSTYNEQFF. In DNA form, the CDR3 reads TGTGCCAGCACGACTAGCACCTACAATGAGCAGTTCTTC.

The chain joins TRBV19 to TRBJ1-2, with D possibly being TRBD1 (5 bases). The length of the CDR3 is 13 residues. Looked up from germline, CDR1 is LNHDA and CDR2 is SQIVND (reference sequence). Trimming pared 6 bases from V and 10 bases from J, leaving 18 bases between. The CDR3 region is CASSRTFWVDYTF. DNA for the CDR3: TGTGCCAGTAGCCGGACATTTTGGGTTGACTACACCTTC.

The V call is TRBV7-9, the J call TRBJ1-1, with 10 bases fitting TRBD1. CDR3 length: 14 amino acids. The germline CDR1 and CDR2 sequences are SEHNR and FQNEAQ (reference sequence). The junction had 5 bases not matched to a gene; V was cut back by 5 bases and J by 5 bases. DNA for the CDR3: TGTGCCAGCAGCCGGGGACAGGGGAGGACTGAAGCTTTCTTT. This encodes CASSRGQGRTEAFF.

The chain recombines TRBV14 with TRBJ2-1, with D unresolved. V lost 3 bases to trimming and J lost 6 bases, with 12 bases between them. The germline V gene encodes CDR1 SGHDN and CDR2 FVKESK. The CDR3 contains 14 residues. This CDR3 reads CASSQWASSNEQFF. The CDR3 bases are TGTGCCAGCAGCCAGTGGGCCAGCAGCAATGAGCAGTTCTTC.

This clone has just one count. The CDR3 coding sequence is TGTGCCAGCAGTGCACCCGGGACAGGACCGTGGGACTATGGCTACACCTTC. It encodes CASSAPGTGPWDYGYTF. This chain uses TRBV25-1 with TRBJ1-2; 8 nucleotides line up with TRBD1. CDR1 is MGHDK and CDR2 is SYGVNS in the germline V gene. The CDR3 has 17 residues. V lost 4 bases, J lost 3 bases, and 13 bases stayed unmatched.

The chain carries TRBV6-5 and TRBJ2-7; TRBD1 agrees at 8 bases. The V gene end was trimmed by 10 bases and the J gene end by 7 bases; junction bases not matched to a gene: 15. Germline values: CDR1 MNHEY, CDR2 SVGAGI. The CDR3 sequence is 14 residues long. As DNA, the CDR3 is TGTGCCACCGAATCCGGGACAGGAGATCGGGAGCAGTACTTC. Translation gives CATESGTGDREQYF.

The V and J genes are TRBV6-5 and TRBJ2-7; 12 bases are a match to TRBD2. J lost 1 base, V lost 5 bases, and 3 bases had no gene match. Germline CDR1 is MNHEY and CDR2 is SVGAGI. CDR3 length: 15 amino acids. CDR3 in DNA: TGTGCCAGCAGTCAACTAGCGGGGGGATCCTACGAGCAGTACGTC. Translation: CASSQLAGGSYEQYV.

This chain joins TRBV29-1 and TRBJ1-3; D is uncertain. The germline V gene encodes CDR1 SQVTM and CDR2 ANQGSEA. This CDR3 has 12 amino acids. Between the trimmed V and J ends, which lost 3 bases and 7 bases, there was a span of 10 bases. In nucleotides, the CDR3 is TGCAGCGTTGATGGAGGGTCCAACACCATATATTTT. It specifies CSVDGGSNTIYF.

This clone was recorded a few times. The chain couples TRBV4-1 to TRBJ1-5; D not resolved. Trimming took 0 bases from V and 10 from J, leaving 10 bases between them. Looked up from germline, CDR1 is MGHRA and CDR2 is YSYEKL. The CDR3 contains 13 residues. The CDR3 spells CASSQDWRYPQHF. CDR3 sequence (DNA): TGCGCCAGCAGCCAAGATTGGCGATATCCCCAGCATTTT.

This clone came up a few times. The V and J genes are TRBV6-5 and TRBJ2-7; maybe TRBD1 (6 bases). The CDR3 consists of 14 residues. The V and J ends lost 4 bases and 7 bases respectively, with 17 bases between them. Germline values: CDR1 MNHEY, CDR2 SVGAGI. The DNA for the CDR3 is TGTGCCAGCAGTTTTCTGGGGGCCCCCTGGGAGCAGTACGTC. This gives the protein CASSFLGAPWEQYV.

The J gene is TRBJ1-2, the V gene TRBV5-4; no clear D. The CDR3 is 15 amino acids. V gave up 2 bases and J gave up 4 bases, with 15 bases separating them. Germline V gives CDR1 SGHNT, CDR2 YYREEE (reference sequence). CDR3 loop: CASSFGPDPSYGYTF. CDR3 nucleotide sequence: TGTGCCAGCAGCTTCGGTCCGGACCCGTCCTATGGCTACACCTTC.

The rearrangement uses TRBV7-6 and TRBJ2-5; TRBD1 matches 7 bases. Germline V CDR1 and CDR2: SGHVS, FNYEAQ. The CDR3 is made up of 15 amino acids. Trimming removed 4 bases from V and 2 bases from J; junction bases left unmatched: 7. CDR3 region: CASSSHGTDQETQYF. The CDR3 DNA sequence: TGTGCCAGCAGCTCACACGGGACAGATCAAGAGACCCAGTACTTC.

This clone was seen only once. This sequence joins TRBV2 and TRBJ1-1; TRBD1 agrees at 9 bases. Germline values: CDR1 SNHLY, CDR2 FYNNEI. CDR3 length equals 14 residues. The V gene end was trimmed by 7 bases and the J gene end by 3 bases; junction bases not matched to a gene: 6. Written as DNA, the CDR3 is TGTGCCAGCATATTACAGGGGGCATACACTGAAGCTTTCTTT. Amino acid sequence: CASILQGAYTEAFF.

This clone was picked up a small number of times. The CDR3 spells CASSVGHGSYNEQFF. The CDR3 region has the DNA TGTGCCAGCAGCGTAGGTCACGGATCCTACAATGAGCAGTTCTTC. V and J are TRBV9 and TRBJ2-1; the D is unclear. CDR3 length: 15 amino acids. CDR1 is SGDLS and CDR2 is YYNGEE in the germline V gene. The V end was cut by 0 bases, the J end by 1 base, with 8 bases between.

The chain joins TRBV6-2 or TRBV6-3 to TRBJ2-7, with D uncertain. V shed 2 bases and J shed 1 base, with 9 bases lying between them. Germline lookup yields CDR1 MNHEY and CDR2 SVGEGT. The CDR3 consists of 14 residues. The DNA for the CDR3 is TGTGCCAGCAGTTACCCTGTAGGGTCCTACGAGCAGTACTTC. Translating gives CASSYPVGSYEQYF.

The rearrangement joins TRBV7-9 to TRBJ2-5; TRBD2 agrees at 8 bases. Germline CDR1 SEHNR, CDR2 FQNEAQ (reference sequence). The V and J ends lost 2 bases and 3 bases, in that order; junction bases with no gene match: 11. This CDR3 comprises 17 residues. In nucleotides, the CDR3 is TGTGCCAGCAGCTTAAATCGGGCGGGGGGAAAAAAAGAGACCCAGTACTTC. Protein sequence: CASSLNRAGGKKETQYF. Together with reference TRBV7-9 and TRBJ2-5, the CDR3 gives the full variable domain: DTGVSQNPRHKITKRGQNVTFRCDPISEHNRLYWYRQTLGQGPEFLTYFQNEAQLEKSRLLSDRFSAERPKGSFSTLEIQRTEQGDSAMYLCASSLNRAGGKKETQYFGPGTRLLVL.

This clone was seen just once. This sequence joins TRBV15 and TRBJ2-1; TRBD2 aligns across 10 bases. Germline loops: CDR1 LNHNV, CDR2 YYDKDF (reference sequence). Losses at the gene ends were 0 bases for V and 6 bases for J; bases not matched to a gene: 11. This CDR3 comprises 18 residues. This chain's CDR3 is CATSRDQRGGPKGNEQFF. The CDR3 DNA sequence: TGTGCCACCAGCAGAGACCAGCGGGGGGGCCCTAAAGGCAATGAGCAGTTCTTC.

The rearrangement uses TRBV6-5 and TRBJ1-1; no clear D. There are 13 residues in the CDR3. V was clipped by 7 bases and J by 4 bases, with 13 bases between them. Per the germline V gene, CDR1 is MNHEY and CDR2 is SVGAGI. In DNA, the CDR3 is TGTGCCAGCAACCTCTTGGGGAGCACTGAAGCTTTCTTT. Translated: CASNLLGSTEAFF.